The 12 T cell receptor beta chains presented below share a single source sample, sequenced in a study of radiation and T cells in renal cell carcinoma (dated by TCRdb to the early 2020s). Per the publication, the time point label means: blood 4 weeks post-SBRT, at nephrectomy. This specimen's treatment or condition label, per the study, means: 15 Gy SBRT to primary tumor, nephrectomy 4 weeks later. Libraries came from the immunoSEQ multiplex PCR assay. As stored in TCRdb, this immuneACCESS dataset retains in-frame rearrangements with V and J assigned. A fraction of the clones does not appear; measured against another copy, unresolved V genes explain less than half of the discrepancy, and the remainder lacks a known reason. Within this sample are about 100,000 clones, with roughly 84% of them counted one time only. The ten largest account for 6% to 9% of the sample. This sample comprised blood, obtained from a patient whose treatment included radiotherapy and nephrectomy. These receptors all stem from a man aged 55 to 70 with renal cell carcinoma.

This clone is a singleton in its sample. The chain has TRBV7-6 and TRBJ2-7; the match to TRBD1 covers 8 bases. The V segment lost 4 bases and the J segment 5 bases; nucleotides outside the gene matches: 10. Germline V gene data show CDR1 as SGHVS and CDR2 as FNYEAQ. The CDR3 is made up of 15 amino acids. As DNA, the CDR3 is TGTGCCAGCAGCTCCCCAGGGGACAGGTCGGACGAGCAGTACTTC. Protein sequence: CASSSPGDRSDEQYF. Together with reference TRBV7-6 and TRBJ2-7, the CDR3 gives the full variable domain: GAGVSQSPRYKVTKRGQDVALRCDPISGHVSLYWYRQALGQGPEFLTYFNYEAQQDKSGLPNDRFSAERPEGSISTLTIQRTEQRDSAMYRCASSSPGDRSDEQYFGPGTRLTVT.

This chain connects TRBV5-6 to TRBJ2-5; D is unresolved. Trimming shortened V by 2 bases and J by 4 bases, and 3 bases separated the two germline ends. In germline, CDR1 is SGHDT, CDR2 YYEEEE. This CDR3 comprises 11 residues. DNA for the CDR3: TGTGCCAGCAGCTTTTTAGAGACCCAGTACTTC. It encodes CASSFLETQYF.

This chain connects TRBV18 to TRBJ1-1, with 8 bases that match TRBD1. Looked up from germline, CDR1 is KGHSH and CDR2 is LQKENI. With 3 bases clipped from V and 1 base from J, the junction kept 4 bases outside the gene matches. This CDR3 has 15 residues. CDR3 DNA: TGTGCCAGCTCACCCCCGGACAGGGCGAACACTGAAGCTTTCTTT. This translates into CASSPPDRANTEAFF.

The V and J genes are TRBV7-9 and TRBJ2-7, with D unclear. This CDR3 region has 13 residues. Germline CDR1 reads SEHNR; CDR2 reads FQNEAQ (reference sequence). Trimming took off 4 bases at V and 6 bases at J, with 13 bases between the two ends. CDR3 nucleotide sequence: TGTGCCAGCAGCTATTCTCAGTACGCCGAGCAGTACTTC. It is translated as CASSYSQYAEQYF.

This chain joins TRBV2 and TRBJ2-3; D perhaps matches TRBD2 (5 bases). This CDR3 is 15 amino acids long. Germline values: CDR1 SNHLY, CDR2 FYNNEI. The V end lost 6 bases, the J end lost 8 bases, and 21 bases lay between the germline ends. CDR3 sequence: CASRSLTGFYGTQYF. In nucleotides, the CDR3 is TGTGCCAGCAGATCACTAACGGGGTTCTATGGTACGCAGTATTTT.

In DNA form, the CDR3 reads TGTGCCAGCAGCAACCGACAGGGCTACGAGCAGTACTTC. Translation: CASSNRQGYEQYF. V and J are TRBV9 and TRBJ2-7; 7 bases match TRBD1. Germline-derived CDR1 and CDR2 are SGDLS and YYNGEE. J was trimmed by 3 bases and V by 4 bases; bases with no gene match: 4. The CDR3 extends over 13 amino acids. Complete variable domain (other parts from reference TRBV9 and TRBJ2-7): DSGVTQTPKHLITATGQRVTLRCSPRSGDLSVYWYQQSLDQGLQFLIQYYNGEERAKGNILERFSAQQFPDLHSELNLSSLELGDSALYFCASSNRQGYEQYFGPGTRLTVT.

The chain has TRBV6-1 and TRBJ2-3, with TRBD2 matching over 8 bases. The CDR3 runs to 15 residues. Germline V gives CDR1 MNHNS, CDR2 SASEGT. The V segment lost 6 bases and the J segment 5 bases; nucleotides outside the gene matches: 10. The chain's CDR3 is CASRPAGAVLDTQYF. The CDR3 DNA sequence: TGTGCCAGCAGGCCAGCGGGAGCCGTACTAGATACGCAGTATTTT.

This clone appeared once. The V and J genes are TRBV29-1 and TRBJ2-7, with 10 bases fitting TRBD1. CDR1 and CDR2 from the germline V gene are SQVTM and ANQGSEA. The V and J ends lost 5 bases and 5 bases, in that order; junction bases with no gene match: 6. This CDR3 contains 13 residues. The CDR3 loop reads CSVPGQGTDEQYF. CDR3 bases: TGCAGCGTTCCGGGACAGGGGACGGACGAGCAGTACTTC.

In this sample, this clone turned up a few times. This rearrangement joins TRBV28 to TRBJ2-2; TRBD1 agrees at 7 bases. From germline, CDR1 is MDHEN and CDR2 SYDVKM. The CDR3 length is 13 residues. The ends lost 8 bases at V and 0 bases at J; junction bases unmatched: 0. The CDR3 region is CASGTANTGELFF. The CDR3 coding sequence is TGTGCCAGCGGGACAGCGAACACCGGGGAGCTGTTTTTT.

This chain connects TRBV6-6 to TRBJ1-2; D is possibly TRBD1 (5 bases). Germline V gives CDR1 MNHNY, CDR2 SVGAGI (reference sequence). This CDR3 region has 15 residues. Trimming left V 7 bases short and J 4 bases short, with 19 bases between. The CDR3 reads CASTHRGRKGYGYTF. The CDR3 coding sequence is TGTGCCAGCACCCACCGGGGACGAAAAGGCTATGGCTACACCTTC.

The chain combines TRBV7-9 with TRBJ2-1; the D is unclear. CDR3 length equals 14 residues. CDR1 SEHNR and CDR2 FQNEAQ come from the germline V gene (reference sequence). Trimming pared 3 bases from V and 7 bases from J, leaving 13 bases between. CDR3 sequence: CASSLALIENEQFF. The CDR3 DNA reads TGTGCCAGCAGCTTGGCGTTGATTGAGAATGAGCAGTTCTTC.

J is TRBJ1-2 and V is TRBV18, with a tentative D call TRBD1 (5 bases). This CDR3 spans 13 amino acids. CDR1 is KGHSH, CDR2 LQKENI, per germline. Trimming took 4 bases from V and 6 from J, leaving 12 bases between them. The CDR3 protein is CASSQSGGNGYTF. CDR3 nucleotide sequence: TGTGCCAGCTCACAATCCGGGGGAAATGGCTACACCTTC. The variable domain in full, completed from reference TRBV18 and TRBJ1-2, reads NAGVMQNPRHLVRRRGQEARLRCSPMKGHSHVYWYRQLPEEGLKFMVYLQKENIIDESGMPKERFSAEFPKEGPSILRIQQVVRGDSAAYFCASSQSGGNGYTFGSGTRLTVV.